This T cell receptor beta chain was captured by sequencing in a study of T cell responses to AZD1222 COVID-19 vaccine. On the study more broadly: Combined were second doses at about 4 or about 12 weeks. Notes on the study in general: Spike-specific TCR breadth rose after two AZD1222 doses, and depth rose as well. The donor group comprised mostly white British people and more females; the analysis possibly underestimated clonal diversity. Without day 14 samples, only post-peak T cell repertoires were studied.

Notes on this clone: Its antigen is unidentified.

The repertoire was sequenced with immunoSEQ multiplex PCR; TCRdb's copy has only in-frame clones and lacks some. The table records roughly 100,000 clones, roughly 89% of them present only once. The TCR comes from an adult in good health. The sequencing used peripheral blood, collected on day 0 of AZD1222 vaccination.

The CDR3, as DNA: TGTGCCAGCAGCTCCCAACAGGGGGCGGGGGGCTACACCTTC. Amino acid sequence: CASSSQQGAGGYTF. The V call is TRBV7-3, the J call TRBJ1-2, with TRBD1 matching 9 bases. J gave up 8 bases and V 4 bases, and 8 bases lay outside the gene matches. The CDR3 extends over 14 amino acids. Germline loops: CDR1 SGHTA, CDR2 FQGTGA.